This is a list of T cell receptor beta chains from one sample in a study of CD8 T cells in Susac syndrome. Each CDR3 protein gets one entry after TCRdb re-called the immunoSEQ multiplex PCR reads with MiXCR. Of fewer than 250,000 distinct CDR3 sequences listed, approximately 93% are singletons. What was sequenced was CD4+ T cells from PBMCs. The receptors derive from a human donor in good health. CDR3s include the opening cysteine and the closing phenylalanine or tryptophan. The D gene is left open where the match is weak. For some rows the clone size is stated as once, few or many, or as a class when expanded; others skip it.

NA,TRBJ1-4,TRBV2,TRBD1,CASRFPGQGNEKLFF,TGTGCCAGCAGGTTTCCGGGACAGGGGAATGAAAAACTGTTTTTT
few,TRBJ2-7,TRBV18,TRBD1,CASSPGTGRPYEQYF,TGTGCCAGCTCACCCGGGACAGGGAGGCCCTACGAGCAGTACTTC
NA,TRBJ1-5,TRBV5-1,NA,CASSPMGGASQPQHF,TGCGCCAGCAGCCCAATGGGGGGGGCGAGTCAGCCCCAGCATTTT
NA,TRBJ1-1,TRBV24-1,NA,CATQGYMNTEAFF,TGTGCCACGCAGGGTTACATGAACACTGAAGCTTTCTTT
NA,TRBJ1-3,TRBV24-1,NA,CATSEGQGNTIYF,TGTGCCACCAGTGAAGGACAGGGAAACACCATATATTTT
NA,TRBJ2-5,TRBV7-9,NA,CASSPDGRYQETQYF,TGTGCCAGCAGCCCAGATGGTCGGTACCAAGAGACCCAGTACTTC
NA,TRBJ1-1,TRBV19,NA,CASSTPPDRLFEAFF,TGTGCCAGTAGTACCCCTCCCGACAGGCTTTTTGAAGCTTTCTTT
NA,TRBJ2-7,TRBV28,TRBD1,CASSAGTGRAGGQYF,TGTGCCAGCAGTGCAGGGACAGGGAGAGCGGGCGGGCAGTACTTC
NA,TRBJ2-1,TRBV25-1,TRBD1,CASSEGGTGRDEQFF,TGTGCCAGCAGTGAAGGGGGGACAGGGAGGGATGAGCAGTTCTTC
NA,TRBJ1-2,TRBV20-1,NA,CSARVRAQFGYGYTF,TGCAGTGCTAGAGTGCGGGCGCAATTCGGCTATGGCTACACCTTC
NA,TRBJ2-2,TRBV5-1,NA,CASSLVGRTNTGELFF,TGCGCCAGCAGCTTGGTAGGCAGAACGAACACCGGGGAGCTGTTTTTT
NA,TRBJ2-1,TRBV7-9,NA,CASSTAGYNNEQFF,TGTGCCAGCAGCACCGCCGGATATAACAATGAGCAGTTCTTC
NA,TRBJ2-7,TRBV11-2,NA,CASSPYGGFDEQYF,TGTGCCAGCAGCCCCTATGGGGGTTTCGACGAGCAGTACTTC
NA,TRBJ1-5,TRBV5-6,NA,CASSRRLGVDNQPQHF,TGTGCCAGCAGCCGCCGGCTGGGTGTGGACAATCAGCCCCAGCATTTT
NA,TRBJ2-5,TRBV7-2,NA,CASSQMVQETQYF,TGTGCCAGCAGCCAAATGGTCCAGGAGACCCAGTACTTC
once,TRBJ1-5,TRBV18,NA,CASSRGLTGQPQHF,TGTGCCAGCTCACGGGGACTTACTGGTCAGCCCCAGCATTTT
NA,TRBJ1-2,TRBV7-2,TRBD1,CASSLREGQGNYGYTF,TGTGCCAGCAGCTTACGAGAAGGACAGGGGAACTATGGCTACACCTTC
NA,TRBJ2-1,TRBV6-2/TRBV6-3,NA,CASSLGQPGINEQFF,TGTGCCAGCAGCCTAGGACAACCTGGGATCAATGAGCAGTTCTTC
NA,TRBJ1-5,TRBV7-5,NA,CISVPEAINQGGSNQPQHF,NA
NA,TRBJ1-2,TRBV28,NA,CATLNLGGYTF,TGTGCCACCCTTAACCTCGGGGGCTACACCTTC
NA,TRBJ1-6,TRBV27,NA,CASKGWDSPLHF,TGTGCCAGCAAGGGGTGGGATTCACCCCTCCACTTT
NA,TRBJ2-3,TRBV12-3/TRBV12-4,TRBD2,CASSLWRGAPDTQYF,TGTGCCAGCAGTTTATGGCGGGGGGCCCCTGATACGCAGTATTTT
NA,TRBJ1-4,TRBV19,NA,CASRFPGPNEKLFF,TGTGCCAGTAGATTTCCGGGACCTAATGAAAAACTGTTTTTT
NA,TRBJ2-1,TRBV15,NA,CATSRDDNEQFF,TGTGCCACCAGCAGAGATGACAATGAGCAGTTCTTC
once,TRBJ2-7,TRBV7-6,TRBD1,CASSPRDRGISYEQYF,TGTGCCAGCAGCCCCCGGGACAGGGGAATTAGCTACGAGCAGTACTTC
NA,TRBJ1-5,TRBV19,NA,CASSIGPNQPQHF,TGTGCCAGTAGTATCGGACCTAATCAGCCCCAGCATTTT